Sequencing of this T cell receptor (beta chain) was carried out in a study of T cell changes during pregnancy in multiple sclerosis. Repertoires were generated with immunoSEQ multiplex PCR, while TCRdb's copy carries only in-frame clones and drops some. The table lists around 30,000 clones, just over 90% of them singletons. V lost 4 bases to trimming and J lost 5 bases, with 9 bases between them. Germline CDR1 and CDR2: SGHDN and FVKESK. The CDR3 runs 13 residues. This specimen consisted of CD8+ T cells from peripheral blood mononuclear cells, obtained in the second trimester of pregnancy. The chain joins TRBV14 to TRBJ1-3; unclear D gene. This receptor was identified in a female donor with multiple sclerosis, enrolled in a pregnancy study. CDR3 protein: CASSRLGRNTIYF. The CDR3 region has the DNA TGTGCCAGCAGCCGTCTAGGTCGAAACACCATATATTTT.